A single sample gave rise to the 24 T cell receptor beta chains below, sequenced in a study of cytomegalovirus exposure and HLA in healthy donors. The PCR had 60 Vbeta and 13 Jbeta primers. This table comes from immunoSEQ multiplex PCR, and its TCRdb copy is limited to in-frame clones, with some not included. The data contain over 130,000 clones, 70% to 80% of them seen just once; the ten biggest clones take up roughly 3.6%. The sequencing input was PBMCs. All receptors come from a human donor in good health.

V is TRBV30 and J is TRBJ1-2, with TRBD1 identical over 7 bases. From germline, CDR1 is GTSNPN and CDR2 SVGIG (reference sequence). The V segment lost 0 bases and the J segment 7 bases; nucleotides outside the gene matches: 8. There are 14 residues in the CDR3. CDR3 in amino acids: CAWSVAKRGLGYTF. CDR3 in DNA: TGTGCCTGGAGTGTAGCGAAAAGGGGGCTTGGCTACACCTTC.

This clone occurred once. In nucleotides, the CDR3 is TGTGCCAGTAGTAGACCCTTACTAGCGGGAGTCTGGGGTGAGCAGTTCTTC. Its protein is CASSRPLLAGVWGEQFF. The V gene is TRBV19, the J gene TRBJ2-1, with 11 bases lining up with TRBD2. The ends lost 4 bases at V and 9 bases at J; junction bases unmatched: 14. The CDR3 length is 17 residues. Per germline, CDR1 LNHDA and CDR2 SQIVND (reference sequence).

Details on this clone: One end of the junction fails to match germline, which may point to a read error. The chain combines TRBV7-9 with TRBJ1-1; D might be TRBD1 (6 bases). Looked up from germline, CDR1 is SEHNR and CDR2 is FQNEAQ (reference sequence). The CDR3 loop spans 15 amino acids. The CDR3: CSSSQLQGLDTEAFF. For the CDR3, the DNA is TGTTCCAGCAGCCAACTACAGGGCCTGGACACTGAAGCTTTCTTT.

The chain joins TRBV19 to TRBJ2-1; 8 nucleotides agree with TRBD2. CDR1 and CDR2 from the germline V gene are LNHDA and SQIVND (reference sequence). Unmatched junction bases numbered 12, after V lost 5 bases and J lost 0 bases. This CDR3 has 18 amino acids. The CDR3 region has the DNA TGTGCCAGTAGTCCCCCCTGGAGCGGGGGACCCTCCTACAATGAGCAGTTCTTC. The encoded protein is CASSPPWSGGPSYNEQFF.

The chain combines TRBV7-2 with TRBJ1-2, with no clear D. The germline gives CDR1 SGHTA, CDR2 FQGNSA. The CDR3 has 14 residues. The germline V and J ends were trimmed by 1 base and 1 base, with 7 bases remaining between them. DNA of the CDR3: TGTGCCAGCAGCTTAGTTAACAATAACTATGGCTACACCTTC. Translating gives CASSLVNNNYGYTF.

The chain recombines TRBV27 with TRBJ2-7; no reliable D call. Looked up from germline, CDR1 is MNHEY and CDR2 is SMNVEV (reference sequence). The CDR3 is 13 residues long. The V gene lost 5 bases and the J gene lost 0 bases, with 8 bases spanning the gap. This CDR3 is CASSRVNSYEQYF. The DNA of the CDR3 is TGTGCCAGCAGTCGAGTCAACTCCTACGAGCAGTACTTC.

In this sample, this clone turned up a few times. J is TRBJ1-2 and V is TRBV5-8, with a possible D match to TRBD1 (5 bases). The V and J ends lost 0 bases and 4 bases respectively, with 13 bases between them. Per the germline V gene, CDR1 is SGHTS and CDR2 is YDEGEE. This CDR3 comprises 15 residues. The CDR3 bases are TGTGCCAGCAGCTTGGGAGCAGGGTCTGGCTATGGCTACACCTTC. The encoded protein is CASSLGAGSGYGYTF.

This clone came up a few times. This chain joins TRBV5-4 and TRBJ2-7, with a tentative D call TRBD1 (5 bases). V lost 4 bases and J lost 2, with 13 bases in between. Germline assignment: CDR1 SGHNT and CDR2 YYREEE (reference sequence). The CDR3 is made up of 14 amino acids. The chain's CDR3 is CASSPDSYAYEQYF. The CDR3 DNA is TGTGCCAGCAGCCCCGACAGCTACGCCTACGAGCAGTACTTC.

The V call is TRBV30, the J call TRBJ1-2; 7 nucleotides match TRBD1. This CDR3 comprises 12 residues. Trimming removed 4 bases from V and 3 bases from J; junction bases left unmatched: 2. Germline-derived CDR1 and CDR2 are GTSNPN and SVGIG (reference sequence). CDR3 nucleotides: TGTGCCTGGACGGGACAGCACTATGGCTACACCTTC. As protein: CAWTGQHYGYTF.

The rearrangement joins TRBV5-4 to TRBJ2-3; the D gene is possibly TRBD2 (6 bases). V gave up 0 bases and J gave up 1 base, with 9 bases separating them. Germline lookup yields CDR1 SGHNT and CDR2 YYREEE (reference sequence). The CDR3 consists of 15 residues. The CDR3: CASSLDQRGTDTQYF. In DNA, the CDR3 is TGTGCCAGCAGCTTGGATCAGCGGGGCACAGATACGCAGTATTTT.

The CDR3 bases are TGCACCGTCGGCGGGGGCTACACCTTC. It yields the protein CTVGGGYTF. The V and J genes are TRBV29-1 and TRBJ1-2, with D uncertain. CDR1 is SQVTM, CDR2 ANQGSEA, per germline. The length of the CDR3 is 9 residues.

The chain employs TRBV19 and TRBJ1-2, with 9 bases aligning to TRBD1. The germline V gene encodes CDR1 LNHDA and CDR2 SQIVND (reference sequence). V trimming: 6 bases; J trimming: 8 bases; junction bases outside the gene matches: 10. This CDR3 is built from 14 residues. The CDR3 is CASSRTGGARGYTF. DNA of the CDR3: TGTGCCAGTAGCCGAACAGGGGGCGCGCGGGGCTACACCTTC.

The chain recombines TRBV6-1 with TRBJ1-5; 10 bases match TRBD1. The V gene end was trimmed by 10 bases and the J gene end by 8 bases; junction bases not matched to a gene: 8. The CDR3 length is 13 residues. Germline CDR1 and CDR2: MNHNS and SASEGT. CDR3 region: CATGTGDFEPQHF. The CDR3 DNA is TGTGCCACAGGGACAGGGGACTTTGAGCCCCAGCATTTT.

V usage is TRBV9 and J usage is TRBJ2-2; tentative D call: TRBD1 (6 bases). V shed 3 bases and J shed 5 bases, with 17 bases lying between them. This CDR3 has 16 residues. Germline V gene lookup returns CDR1 SGDLS and CDR2 YYNGEE. The CDR3 coding sequence is TGTGCCAGCAGCGACCCCGGGACATCAATAACCGGGGAGCTGTTTTTT. Its translation: CASSDPGTSITGELFF.

J is TRBJ2-7 and V is TRBV28; 11 nucleotides align to TRBD2. CDR3 length: 16 amino acids. Looked up from germline, CDR1 is MDHEN and CDR2 is SYDVKM. V shed 3 bases, J shed 3 bases, and the junction held 7 bases outside the gene matches. The CDR3 loop reads CASSFPRTSGLYEQYF. The CDR3 nucleotides are TGTGCCAGCAGTTTCCCCCGGACTAGCGGGCTCTACGAGCAGTACTTC. The entire variable domain, with the rest obtained from reference TRBV28 and TRBJ2-7, is as follows: DVKVTQSSRYLVKRTGEKVFLECVQDMDHENMFWYRQDPGLGLRLIYFSYDVKMKEKGDIPEGYSVSREKKERFSLILESASTNQTSMYLCASSFPRTSGLYEQYFGPGTRLTVT.

The gene calls are TRBV25-1 and TRBJ2-5, with TRBD2 identical over 7 bases. This CDR3 is built from 16 residues. The V gene's germline CDR1 is MGHDK and CDR2 SYGVNS. V lost 3 bases to trimming and J lost 7 bases; unmatched junction nucleotides: 14. This CDR3 is CASSDSVARPGGTQYF. The CDR3 nucleotides read TGTGCCAGCAGTGATTCCGTGGCTCGCCCGGGGGGGACCCAGTACTTC.

CDR3 nucleotide sequence: TGTGCCAGCGAGCCGACTAGCTCGAACACCGGGGAGCTGTTTTTT. This sequence encodes CASEPTSSNTGELFF. This chain connects TRBV7-7 to TRBJ2-2; 7 bases agree with TRBD2. Germline values: CDR1 SSHAT, CDR2 FNYEAQ (reference sequence). The ends lost 8 bases at V and 0 bases at J; junction bases unmatched: 6. The CDR3 runs to 15 residues.

This clone was recorded only once. V is TRBV27 and J is TRBJ2-3; no firm D call. Looked up from germline, CDR1 is MNHEY and CDR2 is SMNVEV (reference sequence). The V end lost 3 bases, the J end lost 3 bases, and 13 bases lay between the germline ends. This CDR3 contains 15 residues. The CDR3 DNA sequence: TGTGCCAGCAGTTTGGAAATAGCTTTTACAGATACGCAGTATTTT. It encodes CASSLEIAFTDTQYF.

This clone has only one observation. The chain couples TRBV5-4 to TRBJ1-4, with 9 bases lining up with TRBD1. The ends lost 0 bases at V and 4 bases at J; junction bases unmatched: 1. The CDR3 contains 15 residues. Looked up from germline, CDR1 is SGHNT and CDR2 is YYREEE (reference sequence). The CDR3 here is CASSLGGQGNEKLFF. The CDR3 DNA is TGTGCCAGCAGCTTGGGGGGACAGGGTAATGAAAAACTGTTTTTT.

The chain is built from TRBV28 and TRBJ2-6, with D perhaps matching TRBD1 (6 bases). The germline V and J ends were trimmed by 3 bases and 0 bases, with 18 bases remaining between them. The CDR3 is 19 residues long. From germline, CDR1 is MDHEN and CDR2 SYDVKM. The CDR3 nucleotides are TGTGCCAGCAGTTTCCTCTTATACAGGGAAACCTCTGGGGCCAACGTCCTGACTTTC. This encodes CASSFLLYRETSGANVLTF.

This clone occurred a few times. The chain links TRBV28 to TRBJ1-5, with 7 nucleotides matching TRBD1. The CDR3 is 17 amino acids. Losses at the gene ends were 6 bases for V and 3 bases for J; bases not matched to a gene: 14. The V gene's germline CDR1 is MDHEN and CDR2 SYDVKM. CDR3 sequence reads: CASSNPYRGRDNQPQHF. The CDR3 DNA follows: TGTGCCAGCAGCAATCCCTACAGGGGAAGGGACAATCAGCCCCAGCATTTT.

The chain combines TRBV5-4 with TRBJ2-7; TRBD2 matches at 8 bases. Germline loops: CDR1 SGHNT, CDR2 YYREEE (reference sequence). With 4 bases clipped from V and 6 bases from J, the junction kept 3 bases outside the gene matches. CDR3 length: 12 residues. The CDR3 region is CASSPGGSEQYF. The CDR3 DNA reads TGTGCCAGCAGCCCGGGGGGGTCCGAGCAGTACTTC. The full variable domain, completed using reference TRBV5-4 and TRBJ2-7, is ETGVTQSPTHLIKTRGQQVTLRCSSQSGHNTVSWYQQALGQGPQFIFQYYREEENGRGNFPPRFSGLQFPNYSSELNVNALELDDSALYLCASSPGGSEQYFGPGTRLTVT.

The gene calls are TRBV18 and TRBJ2-1, with D perhaps matching TRBD1 (6 bases). The V end was cut by 3 bases, the J end by 4 bases, with 13 bases between. The CDR3 sequence is 15 residues long. Germline CDR1 KGHSH, CDR2 LQKENI. The CDR3 nucleotides are TGTGCCAGCTCACCCGGACAGAAACTATACAATGAGCAGTTCTTC. Translation gives CASSPGQKLYNEQFF.

The J gene is TRBJ2-7, the V gene TRBV6-5; 10 nucleotides agree with TRBD2. Germline V CDR1 and CDR2: MNHEY, SVGAGI. V lost 5 bases and J lost 4; bases outside the gene matches: 5. The CDR3 contains 14 residues. CDR3 sequence reads: CASSRAGGFYEQYF. CDR3 nucleotide sequence: TGTGCCAGCAGTAGAGCGGGAGGGTTTTACGAGCAGTACTTC.